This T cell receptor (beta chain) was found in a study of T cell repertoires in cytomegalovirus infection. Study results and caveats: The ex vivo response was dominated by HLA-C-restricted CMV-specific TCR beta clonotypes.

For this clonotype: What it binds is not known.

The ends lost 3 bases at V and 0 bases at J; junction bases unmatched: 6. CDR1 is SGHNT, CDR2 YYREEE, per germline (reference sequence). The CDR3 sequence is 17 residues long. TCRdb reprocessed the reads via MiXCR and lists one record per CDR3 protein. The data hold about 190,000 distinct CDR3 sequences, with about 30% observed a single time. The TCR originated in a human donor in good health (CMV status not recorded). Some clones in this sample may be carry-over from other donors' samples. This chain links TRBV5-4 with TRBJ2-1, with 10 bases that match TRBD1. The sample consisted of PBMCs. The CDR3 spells CASSSGGTGVSYNEQFF. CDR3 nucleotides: TGTGCCAGCAGCTCCGGGGGGACAGGGGTCTCCTACAATGAGCAGTTCTTC.